This TCR beta chain appears in the sequencing data of a study of T cells after yellow fever vaccination. Study-level findings and limits: Reappearing after the booster were most of the clones from primary vaccination (roughly 95% CD4, 75% to 90% CD8).

CDR1 and CDR2 (germline): SGHRS, YFSETQ. Trimming removed 0 bases at V and 7 bases at J, with 14 bases between. The CDR3 consists of 14 residues. 5'RACE template switching generated TCR cDNA, adding a universal primer site and UMIs. TCRdb re-called the 5' RACE reads with MiXCR, one entry per CDR3 protein. Among roughly 500,000 distinct CDR3 sequences listed, about 19% were seen once. In this sample, this clonotype turned up a few times. The antigen remains unidentified. The chain carries TRBV5-1 and TRBJ2-7; a weak D match, TRBD1 (5 bases). The starting material was PBMCs, obtained 15 days after the yellow fever booster vaccination. This TCR was recovered from a man aged 25-45 years who received the YFV17D yellow fever vaccine. Here the CDR3 reads CASSLVRATEEQYF. Here the CDR3 DNA reads TGCGCCAGCAGCTTGGTCAGGGCAACAGAGGAGCAGTACTTC.